The 31 T cell receptor beta chains presented below share a single source sample, sequenced in a study of cytomegalovirus exposure and HLA in healthy donors. Researchers ran the PCR with 60 Vbeta and 13 Jbeta primers. Produced via immunoSEQ multiplex PCR; TCRdb's table is partial and in-frame only. The data contain approximately 130,000 clones, roughly 79% of them seen just once; the ten biggest clones take up about 1.8%. The sample consisted of PBMCs. The receptors originated from a middle-aged woman in good health and CMV-seronegative.

V gene TRBV27 combines with J gene TRBJ1-2; TRBD1 aligns across 8 bases. This CDR3 contains 14 residues. J was trimmed by 5 bases and V by 5 bases; bases with no gene match: 7. The germline gives CDR1 MNHEY, CDR2 SMNVEV (reference sequence). DNA of the CDR3: TGTGCCAGCAGTACGCTTCAGGGGGCTTATGGCTACACCTTC. It translates to CASSTLQGAYGYTF.

This chain links TRBV29-1 with TRBJ1-2, with unresolved D. V was cut by 1 base and J by 0 bases, with 6 bases left in between. CDR1 SQVTM and CDR2 ANQGSEA come from the germline V gene. The CDR3 sequence is 13 residues long. CDR3 bases: TGCAGCGTTGAAGGCAGGACTAACTATGGCTACACCTTC. Translating it yields CSVEGRTNYGYTF. Using reference TRBV29-1 and TRBJ1-2 for the parts outside the CDR3, the full variable domain is SAVISQKPSRDICQRGTSLTIQCQVDSQVTMMFWYRQQPGQSLTLIATANQGSEATYESGFVIDKFPISRPNLTFSTLTVSNMSPEDSSIYLCSVEGRTNYGYTFGSGTRLTVV.

The rearrangement uses TRBV10-3 and TRBJ2-1; TRBD2 is a possible D gene (6 bases). Germline CDR1 reads ENHRY; CDR2 reads SYGVKD. V was trimmed by 4 bases and J by 7 bases, leaving 14 bases between them. This CDR3 is built from 14 residues. CDR3 nucleotide sequence: TGTGCCATCAGTGGAAGGGACTTAGAAAATGAGCAGTTCTTC. Protein product: CAISGRDLENEQFF.

In its sample, this clone was seen once. The chain links TRBV30 to TRBJ1-2; 7 positions agree with TRBD1. CDR3 length: 12 residues. The V gene end was trimmed by 5 bases and the J gene end by 4 bases; junction bases not matched to a gene: 4. Germline CDR1 is GTSNPN and CDR2 is SVGIG (reference sequence). The CDR3 protein is CAWSTGAYGYTF. The CDR3 DNA sequence: TGTGCCTGGTCTACAGGGGCCTATGGCTACACCTTC.

This sequence joins TRBV9 and TRBJ2-7, with 7 bases matching TRBD2. V shed 4 bases, J shed 2 bases, and the junction held 12 bases outside the gene matches. Germline V gene data show CDR1 as SGDLS and CDR2 as YYNGEE. The CDR3 runs to 16 residues. CDR3 loop: CASSPRAGRGPYEQYF. Written as DNA, the CDR3 is TGTGCCAGCAGCCCAAGGGCAGGGAGGGGCCCCTACGAGCAGTACTTC.

The V and J genes are TRBV29-1 and TRBJ2-1; D is possibly TRBD1 (6 bases). Germline V gene lookup returns CDR1 SQVTM and CDR2 ANQGSEA. The CDR3 loop spans 16 amino acids. V was clipped by 0 bases and J by 0 bases, with 12 bases between them. CDR3 amino acids: CSVEDLDRSSYNEQFF. In DNA form, the CDR3 reads TGCAGCGTTGAAGATCTTGACAGGAGCTCCTACAATGAGCAGTTCTTC.

This clone has a handful of counts. This sequence joins TRBV7-9 and TRBJ2-7, with TRBD2 as a possible D gene (6 bases). Germline V gene data show CDR1 as SEHNR and CDR2 as FQNEAQ (reference sequence). The CDR3 has 11 residues. Trimming removed 4 bases at V and 5 bases at J, with 6 bases between. CDR3 protein: CASSSGDEQYF. The DNA of the CDR3 is TGTGCCAGCAGCTCGGGGGACGAGCAGTACTTC.

This clone was detected only a few times. V usage is TRBV25-1 and J usage is TRBJ1-4; TRBD1 is a possible D gene (6 bases). Trimming took 2 bases from V and 5 from J, leaving 9 bases between them. CDR1 and CDR2 (germline): MGHDK, SYGVNS. The CDR3 contains 14 residues. The DNA for the CDR3 is TGTGCCAGCAGTGAACAGGGGATAAATGAAAAACTGTTTTTT. This encodes CASSEQGINEKLFF.

Note on this clone: One end of the junction is discordant with germline, which a read error may explain. CDR3 sequence (DNA): TGTGCCAGCGTCCTTTCCAGAGAGCCCCTCTCTGGGGCCAACGGCCTGACTTTC. This translates into CASVLSREPLSGANGLTF. The chain carries TRBV27 and TRBJ2-6; a possible D gene is TRBD1 (5 bases). CDR1 and CDR2 from the germline V gene are MNHEY and SMNVEV (reference sequence). The CDR3 is made up of 18 amino acids. Using reference TRBV27 and TRBJ2-6 for the parts outside the CDR3, the full variable domain is EAQVTQNPRYLITVTGKKLTVTCSQNMNHEYMSWYRQDPGLGLRQIYYSMNVEVTDKGDVPEGYKVSRKEKRNFPLILESPSPNQTSLYFCASVLSREPLSGANGLTFGAGSRLTVL.

The J gene is TRBJ2-1, the V gene TRBV18, with D possibly TRBD2 on 5 matching bases. Germline assignment: CDR1 KGHSH and CDR2 LQKENI. The CDR3 length is 13 residues. Trimming pared 3 bases from V and 9 bases from J, leaving 12 bases between. The CDR3 region has the DNA TGTGCCAGCTCACCTTCCGGGGTAGGTGAGCAGTTCTTC. Residues: CASSPSGVGEQFF.

The chain is built from TRBV14 and TRBJ1-4; 7 bases match TRBD1. The CDR3 length is 15 residues. V shed 5 bases and J 8 bases; nucleotides not matched to a gene: 11. From germline, CDR1 is SGHDN and CDR2 FVKESK. The CDR3 sequence is CASSWRQGPGEKLFF. For the CDR3, the DNA is TGTGCCAGCAGCTGGAGACAGGGCCCGGGGGAAAAACTGTTTTTT.

The chain recombines TRBV10-3 with TRBJ2-2; D possibly corresponds to TRBD2 (6 bases). This CDR3 has 18 residues. V lost 3 bases to trimming and J lost 0 bases, with 17 bases between them. Germline loops: CDR1 ENHRY, CDR2 SYGVKD. In nucleotides, the CDR3 is TGTGCCATCAGTGAATTAGGCGCGGGGCTTGCGAACACCGGGGAGCTGTTTTTT. It codes for CAISELGAGLANTGELFF.

This clone was counted only a few times. V and J are TRBV2 and TRBJ2-7; tentatively, D is TRBD1 (6 bases). Germline V gives CDR1 SNHLY, CDR2 FYNNEI. The CDR3 extends over 14 amino acids. V was clipped by 6 bases and J by 3 bases, with 15 bases between them. This CDR3 reads CASSRTDLGYEQYF. CDR3 sequence (DNA): TGTGCCAGCAGCCGGACAGACCTGGGCTACGAGCAGTACTTC.

The chain links TRBV5-6 to TRBJ2-2; TRBD2 might be the D (5 bases). The CDR3 consists of 14 residues. V lost 0 bases and J lost 2, with 5 bases in between. CDR1 and CDR2 (germline): SGHDT, YYEEEE. The CDR3 loop is CASSLGLNTGELFF. CDR3 DNA sequence: TGTGCCAGCAGCTTGGGACTAAACACCGGGGAGCTGTTTTTT.

This clone occurred once. Other DNA sequences of this sample code for an identical CDR3. The CDR3 DNA sequence: TGTGCCTGTAATCCTCCGGGAGGGCCTCGCGAGCAGTACTTC. It codes for CACNPPGGPREQYF. This chain uses TRBV6-1 with TRBJ2-7; 8 nucleotides line up with TRBD2. From germline, CDR1 is MNHNS and CDR2 SASEGT. The J segment lost 6 bases and the V segment lost 11 bases, leaving 15 bases of the junction unmatched. The CDR3 contains 14 residues.

This CDR3 reads CASKHYTGTGGEAFF. The CDR3, as DNA: TGTGCCAGCAAGCACTATACAGGGACAGGAGGTGAAGCTTTCTTT. The genes are TRBV2 and TRBJ1-1; TRBD1 agrees at 8 bases. This CDR3 is built from 15 residues. V was clipped by 7 bases and J by 7 bases; unmatched bases: 14. Germline lookup yields CDR1 SNHLY and CDR2 FYNNEI.

This clone occurred once. The rearrangement links TRBV9 to TRBJ2-1; D gene unclear. V lost 1 base and J 0 bases, leaving 8 bases between the germline ends. Germline CDR1 SGDLS, CDR2 YYNGEE. The CDR3 is 15 residues long. The CDR3, as DNA: TGTGCCAGCAGCGTATTCTCAGGCTCCTACAATGAGCAGTTCTTC. It yields the protein CASSVFSGSYNEQFF.

This chain joins TRBV6-1 and TRBJ2-3; D gene unclear. The ends were cut back, 2 bases at V and 0 bases at J, with 15 bases in the middle. Germline V CDR1 and CDR2: MNHNS, SASEGT. This CDR3 has 17 residues. The DNA for the CDR3 is TGTGCCAGCAGTGAACGTAGAGCTATTGCTAGCACAGATACGCAGTATTTT. Its translation: CASSERRAIASTDTQYF.

The chain combines TRBV6-5 with TRBJ1-4, with D maybe TRBD1 (5 bases). Germline values: CDR1 MNHEY, CDR2 SVGAGI. Trimming shortened V by 8 bases and J by 1 base, and 14 bases separated the two germline ends. The CDR3 has 15 residues. CDR3 bases: TGTGCCAGCCGTCCGGGGGGGGGAACTAATGAAAAACTGTTTTTT. Amino acids: CASRPGGGTNEKLFF.

The chain carries TRBV19 and TRBJ1-5; 7 bases are a match to TRBD1. Losses at the gene ends were 6 bases for V and 4 bases for J; bases not matched to a gene: 3. In germline, CDR1 is LNHDA, CDR2 SQIVND (reference sequence). The CDR3 spans 13 residues. The CDR3 DNA sequence: TGTGCCAGTAGAGGGGGCTGGAATCAGCCCCAGCATTTT. Translating gives CASRGGWNQPQHF.

The V call is TRBV7-9, the J call TRBJ1-3, with TRBD1 identical over 8 bases. Germline assignment: CDR1 SEHNR and CDR2 FQNEAQ (reference sequence). The CDR3 contains 14 residues. The V gene end was trimmed by 6 bases and the J gene end by 6 bases; junction bases not matched to a gene: 7. The CDR3 sequence is CASSSRTGPNTIYF. The CDR3 nucleotides are TGTGCCAGCAGTTCTCGGACAGGGCCAAACACCATATATTTT.

With regard to this clone: Other nucleotide sequences from this sample produce the same CDR3. The chain combines TRBV20-1 with TRBJ2-3; no clear D. CDR1 and CDR2 (germline): DFQATT, SNEGSKA (reference sequence). The CDR3 extends over 11 amino acids. Trimming pared 6 bases from V and 0 bases from J, leaving 4 bases between. Written as DNA, the CDR3 is TGCAGTGCCCCTAGCACAGATACGCAGTATTTT. Amino acid sequence: CSAPSTDTQYF.

This clone appeared a few times. The CDR3 bases are TGTGCCAGCAGCCCCGCAGGGGTTCGGGAGACCCAGTACTTC. This gives the protein CASSPAGVRETQYF. The chain couples TRBV14 to TRBJ2-5; tentative D call: TRBD1 (6 bases). The CDR3 has 14 amino acids. Looked up from germline, CDR1 is SGHDN and CDR2 is FVKESK. Trimming took off 4 bases at V and 5 bases at J, with 14 bases between the two ends.

This clone turned up a few times. The rearrangement joins TRBV9 to TRBJ1-4, with TRBD1 matching over 9 bases. Germline V gene data show CDR1 as SGDLS and CDR2 as YYNGEE. The V and J ends lost 0 bases and 8 bases, in that order; junction bases with no gene match: 8. The CDR3 runs 16 residues. CDR3: CASSVDRDRVMEKLFF. The DNA for the CDR3 is TGTGCCAGCAGCGTAGATCGGGACAGGGTAATGGAAAAACTGTTTTTT.

This sequence joins TRBV28 and TRBJ1-2; a possible D gene is TRBD1 (5 bases). V lost 4 bases and J 4 bases, leaving 19 bases between the germline ends. CDR1 MDHEN and CDR2 SYDVKM come from the germline V gene. CDR3 length equals 16 residues. Written as DNA, the CDR3 is TGTGCCAGCAGTTCCACCACCCAACAGGACACCTATGGCTACACCTTC. This codes for CASSSTTQQDTYGYTF.

The rearrangement uses TRBV7-3 and TRBJ2-2; 12 nucleotides line up with TRBD1. The CDR3 is 15 amino acids. CDR1 is SGHTA and CDR2 is FQGTGA in the germline V gene. J gave up 7 bases and V 5 bases, and 5 bases lay outside the gene matches. CDR3 coding DNA: TGTGCCAGCAGCCCGGGACAGGGGGCTGGCGGGGAGCTGTTTTTT. This codes for CASSPGQGAGGELFF. The complete variable domain, with remaining parts taken from reference TRBV7-3 and TRBJ2-2, reads GAGVSQTPSNKVTEKGKYVELRCDPISGHTALYWYRQSLGQGPEFLIYFQGTGAADDSGLPNDRFFAVRPEGSVSTLKIQRTERGDSAVYLCASSPGQGAGGELFFGEGSRLTVL.

V is TRBV19 and J is TRBJ1-1; the D is unclear. The germline gives CDR1 LNHDA, CDR2 SQIVND (reference sequence). CDR3 length equals 11 residues. V was cut by 6 bases and J by 1 base, with 3 bases left in between. The CDR3 bases are TGTGCCAGTAGCCAGAACACTGAAGCTTTCTTT. Amino acids: CASSQNTEAFF.

The gene calls are TRBV6-5 and TRBJ2-7, with D perhaps TRBD2 (5 bases). The length of the CDR3 is 12 residues. Per the germline V gene, CDR1 is MNHEY and CDR2 is SVGAGI. V was clipped by 8 bases and J by 7 bases, with 15 bases between them. This CDR3 reads CASGWERPEQYF. The CDR3 DNA follows: TGTGCCAGCGGGTGGGAGCGGCCGGAGCAGTACTTC.

The V and J genes are TRBV7-7 and TRBJ1-2; TRBD1 matches 9 bases. The trim removed 5 bases at V and 4 bases at J, leaving 8 bases unmatched. This CDR3 contains 15 residues. Germline V gene sequence: CDR1 SSHAT, CDR2 FNYEAQ (reference sequence). The CDR3 loop reads CASSPLGQGPYGYTF. CDR3 DNA sequence: TGTGCCAGCAGCCCGCTGGGACAGGGCCCCTATGGCTACACCTTC.

V and J are TRBV28 and TRBJ2-3; 7 bases align to TRBD2. Trimming removed 6 bases from V and 4 bases from J; junction bases left unmatched: 13. This CDR3 contains 16 residues. The germline V gene has CDR1 MDHEN and CDR2 SYDVKM. CDR3 nucleotide sequence: TGTGCCAGCAGGGGCGGGGGAGGAACGATGGCAGATACGCAGTATTTT. It yields the protein CASRGGGGTMADTQYF.

The DNA for the CDR3 is TGTGCCAGCAGCTTAGAGACAGGGGGCCAAGAGACCCAGTACTTC. Translated: CASSLETGGQETQYF. The chain couples TRBV7-6 to TRBJ2-5; TRBD1 matches 9 bases. V was clipped by 1 base and J by 1 base; unmatched bases: 1. CDR3 length: 15 residues. The germline V gene encodes CDR1 SGHVS and CDR2 FNYEAQ.